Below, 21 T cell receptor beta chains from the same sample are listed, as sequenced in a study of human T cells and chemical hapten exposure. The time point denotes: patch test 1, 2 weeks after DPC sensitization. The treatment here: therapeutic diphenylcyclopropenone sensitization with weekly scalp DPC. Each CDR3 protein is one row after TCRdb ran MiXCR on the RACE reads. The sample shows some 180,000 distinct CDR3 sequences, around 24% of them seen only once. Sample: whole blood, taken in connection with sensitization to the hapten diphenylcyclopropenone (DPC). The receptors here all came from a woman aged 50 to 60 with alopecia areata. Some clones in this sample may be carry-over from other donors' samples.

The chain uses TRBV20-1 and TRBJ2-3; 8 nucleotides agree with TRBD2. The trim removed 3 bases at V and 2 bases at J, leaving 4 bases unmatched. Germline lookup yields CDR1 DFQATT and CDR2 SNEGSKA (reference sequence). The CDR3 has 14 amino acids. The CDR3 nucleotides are TGCAGTGCTAGGCGACTAGCGTTCACAGATACGCAGTATTTT. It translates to CSARRLAFTDTQYF.

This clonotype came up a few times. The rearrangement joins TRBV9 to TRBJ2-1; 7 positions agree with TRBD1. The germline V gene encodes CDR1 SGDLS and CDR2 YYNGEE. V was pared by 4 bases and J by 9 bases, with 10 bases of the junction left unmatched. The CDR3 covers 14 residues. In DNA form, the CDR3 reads TGTGCCAGCAGCCCCGGACAGGTACTGACTGAGCAGTTCTTC. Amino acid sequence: CASSPGQVLTEQFF. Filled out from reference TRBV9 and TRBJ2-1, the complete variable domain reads DSGVTQTPKHLITATGQRVTLRCSPRSGDLSVYWYQQSLDQGLQFLIQYYNGEERAKGNILERFSAQQFPDLHSELNLSSLELGDSALYFCASSPGQVLTEQFFGPGTRLTVL.

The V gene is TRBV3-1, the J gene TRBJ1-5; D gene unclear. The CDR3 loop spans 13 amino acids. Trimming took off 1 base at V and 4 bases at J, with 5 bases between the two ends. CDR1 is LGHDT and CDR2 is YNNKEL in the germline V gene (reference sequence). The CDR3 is CASSQAGNQPQHF. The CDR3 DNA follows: TGTGCCAGCAGCCAAGCCGGGAATCAGCCCCAGCATTTT.

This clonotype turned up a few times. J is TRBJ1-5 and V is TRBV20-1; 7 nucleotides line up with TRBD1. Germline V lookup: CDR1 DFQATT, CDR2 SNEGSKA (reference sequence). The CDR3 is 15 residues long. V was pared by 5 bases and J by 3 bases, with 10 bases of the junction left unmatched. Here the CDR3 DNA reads TGCAGTGCTGGCACCGGGACAGCAAACAATCAGCCCCAGCATTTT. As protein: CSAGTGTANNQPQHF.

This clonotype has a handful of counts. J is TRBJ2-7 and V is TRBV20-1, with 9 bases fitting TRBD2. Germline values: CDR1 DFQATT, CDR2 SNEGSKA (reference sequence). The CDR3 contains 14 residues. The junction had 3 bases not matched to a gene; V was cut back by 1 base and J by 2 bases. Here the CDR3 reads CSARVLAGPYEQYF. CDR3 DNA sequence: TGCAGTGCTAGAGTCCTAGCGGGACCCTACGAGCAGTACTTC.

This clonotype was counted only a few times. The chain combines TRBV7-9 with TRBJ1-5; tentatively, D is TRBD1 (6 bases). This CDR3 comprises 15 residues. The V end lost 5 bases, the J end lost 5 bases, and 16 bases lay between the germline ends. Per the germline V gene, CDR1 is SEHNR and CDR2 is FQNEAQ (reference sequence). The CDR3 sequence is CASSLHGTSDQPQHF. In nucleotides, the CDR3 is TGTGCCAGCAGCCTACACGGGACATCTGATCAGCCCCAGCATTTT.

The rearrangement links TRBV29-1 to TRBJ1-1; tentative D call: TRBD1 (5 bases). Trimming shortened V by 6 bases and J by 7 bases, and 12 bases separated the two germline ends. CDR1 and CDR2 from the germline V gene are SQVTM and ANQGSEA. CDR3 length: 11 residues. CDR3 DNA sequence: TGCAGCGTGAACCGGGGGAATGAAGCTTTCTTT. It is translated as CSVNRGNEAFF.

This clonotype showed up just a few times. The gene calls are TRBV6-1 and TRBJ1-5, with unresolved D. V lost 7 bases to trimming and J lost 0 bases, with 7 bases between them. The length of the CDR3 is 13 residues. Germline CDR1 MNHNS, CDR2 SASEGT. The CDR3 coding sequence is TGTGCCAGCAACGAGTTTAGCAATCAGCCCCAGCATTTT. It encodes CASNEFSNQPQHF.

For the CDR3, the DNA is TGCGCCAGCAGCTTGGAGGCAGTTAATGAAAAACTGTTTTTT. Amino acid sequence: CASSLEAVNEKLFF. The chain links TRBV5-1 to TRBJ1-4; D uncertain. CDR1 and CDR2 from the germline V gene are SGHRS and YFSETQ. V dropped 0 bases and J dropped 4 bases, with 7 bases sitting between them. The CDR3 runs to 14 residues.

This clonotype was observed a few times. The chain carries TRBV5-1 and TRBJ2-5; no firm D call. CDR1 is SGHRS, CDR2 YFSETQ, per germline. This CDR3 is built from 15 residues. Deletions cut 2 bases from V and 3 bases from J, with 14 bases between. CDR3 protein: CASSFRQPNKETQYF. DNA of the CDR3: TGCGCCAGCAGCTTTAGGCAGCCCAATAAAGAGACCCAGTACTTC.

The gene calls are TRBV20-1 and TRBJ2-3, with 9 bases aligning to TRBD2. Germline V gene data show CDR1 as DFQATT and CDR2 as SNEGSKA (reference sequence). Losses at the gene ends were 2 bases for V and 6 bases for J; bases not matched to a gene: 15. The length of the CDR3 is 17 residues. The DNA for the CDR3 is TGCAGTGCTAGATCAACTAGCGGGCCCGGGCCAGGGGATACGCAGTATTTT. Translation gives CSARSTSGPGPGDTQYF.

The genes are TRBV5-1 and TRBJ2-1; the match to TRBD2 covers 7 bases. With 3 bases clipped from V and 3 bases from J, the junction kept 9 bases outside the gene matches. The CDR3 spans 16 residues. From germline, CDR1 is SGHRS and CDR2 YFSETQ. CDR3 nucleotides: TGCGCCAGCAGCTCCCAAAGCGGGACTATCTACAATGAGCAGTTCTTC. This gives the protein CASSSQSGTIYNEQFF.

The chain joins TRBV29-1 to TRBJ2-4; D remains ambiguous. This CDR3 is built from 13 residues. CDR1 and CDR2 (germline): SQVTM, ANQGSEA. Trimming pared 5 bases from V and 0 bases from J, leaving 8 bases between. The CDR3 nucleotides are TGCAGCGTTCAGATACTAGCCAAAAACATTCAGTACTTC. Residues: CSVQILAKNIQYF.

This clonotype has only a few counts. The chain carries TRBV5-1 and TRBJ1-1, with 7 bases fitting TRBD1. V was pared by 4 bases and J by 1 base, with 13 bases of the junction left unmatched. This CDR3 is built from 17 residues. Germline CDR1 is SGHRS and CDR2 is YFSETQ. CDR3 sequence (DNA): TGCGCCAGCAGCCACTACGACAGGGAATCTTGGAACACTGAAGCTTTCTTT. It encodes CASSHYDRESWNTEAFF. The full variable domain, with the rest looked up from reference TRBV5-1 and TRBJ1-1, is KAGVTQTPRYLIKTRGQQVTLSCSPISGHRSVSWYQQTPGQGLQFLFEYFSETQRNKGNFPGRFSGRQFSNSRSEMNVSTLELGDSALYLCASSHYDRESWNTEAFFGQGTRLTVV.

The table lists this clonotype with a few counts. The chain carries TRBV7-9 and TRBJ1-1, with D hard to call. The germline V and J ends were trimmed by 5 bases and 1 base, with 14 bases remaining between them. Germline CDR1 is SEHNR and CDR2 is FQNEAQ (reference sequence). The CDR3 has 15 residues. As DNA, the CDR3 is TGTGCCAGCAGCGCCCTGGGCGGGTCGAACACTGAAGCTTTCTTT. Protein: CASSALGGSNTEAFF.

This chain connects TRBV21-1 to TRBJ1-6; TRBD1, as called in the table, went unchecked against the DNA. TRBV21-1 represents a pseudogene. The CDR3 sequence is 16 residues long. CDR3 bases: TGTGCCAGCAGCAAAGGGGGACCCCCTTATAATTCACCCCTCCACTTT. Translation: CASSKGGPPYNSPLHF.

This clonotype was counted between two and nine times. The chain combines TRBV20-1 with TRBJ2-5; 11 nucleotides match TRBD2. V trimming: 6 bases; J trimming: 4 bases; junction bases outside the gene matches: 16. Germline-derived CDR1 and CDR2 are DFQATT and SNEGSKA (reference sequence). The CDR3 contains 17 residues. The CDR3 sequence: CSAERLAGRVTIETQYF. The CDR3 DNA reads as TGCAGTGCGGAAAGACTAGCGGGAAGGGTAACAATAGAGACCCAGTACTTC.

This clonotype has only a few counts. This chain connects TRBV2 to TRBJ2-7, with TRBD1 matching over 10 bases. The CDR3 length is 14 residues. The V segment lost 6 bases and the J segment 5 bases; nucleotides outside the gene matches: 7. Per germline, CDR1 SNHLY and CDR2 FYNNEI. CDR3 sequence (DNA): TGTGCCAGCAGAACGACAGGGGGCTCGCACGAGCAGTACTTC. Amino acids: CASRTTGGSHEQYF. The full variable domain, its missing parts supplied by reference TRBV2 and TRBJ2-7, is EPEVTQTPSHQVTQMGQEVILRCVPISNHLYFYWYRQILGQKVEFLVSFYNNEISEKSEIFDDQFSVERPDGSNFTLKIRSTKLEDSAMYFCASRTTGGSHEQYFGPGTRLTVT.

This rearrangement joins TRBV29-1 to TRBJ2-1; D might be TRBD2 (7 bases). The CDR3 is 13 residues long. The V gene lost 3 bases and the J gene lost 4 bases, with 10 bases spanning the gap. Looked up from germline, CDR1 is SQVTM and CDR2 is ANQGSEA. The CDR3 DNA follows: TGCAGCGTTGATGGGGGGGCTTACAATGAGCAGTTCTTC. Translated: CSVDGGAYNEQFF.

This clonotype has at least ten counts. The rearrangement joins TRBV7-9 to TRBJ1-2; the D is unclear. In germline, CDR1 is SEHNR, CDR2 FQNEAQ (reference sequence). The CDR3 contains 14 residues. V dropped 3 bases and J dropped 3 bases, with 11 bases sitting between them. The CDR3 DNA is TGTGCCAGCAGCTTCTATGAAGGGTACTATGGCTACACCTTC. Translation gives CASSFYEGYYGYTF.

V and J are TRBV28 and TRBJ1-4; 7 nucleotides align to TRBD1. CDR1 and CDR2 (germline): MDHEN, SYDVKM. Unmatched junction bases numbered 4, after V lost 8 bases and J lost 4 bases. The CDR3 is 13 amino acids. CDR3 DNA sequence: TGTGCCAGCGGGGACAGCTATAATGAAAAACTGTTTTTT. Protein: CASGDSYNEKLFF.